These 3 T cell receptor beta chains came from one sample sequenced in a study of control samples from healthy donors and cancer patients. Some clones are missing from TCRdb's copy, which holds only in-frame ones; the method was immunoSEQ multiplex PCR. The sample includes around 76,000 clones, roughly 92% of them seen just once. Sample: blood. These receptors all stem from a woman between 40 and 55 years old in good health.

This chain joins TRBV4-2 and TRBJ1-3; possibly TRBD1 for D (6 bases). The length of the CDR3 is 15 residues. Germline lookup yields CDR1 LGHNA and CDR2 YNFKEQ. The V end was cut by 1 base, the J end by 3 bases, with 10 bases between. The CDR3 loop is CASSQAQGIGNTIYF. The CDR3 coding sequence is TGTGCCAGCAGCCAAGCTCAGGGGATTGGAAACACCATATATTTT.

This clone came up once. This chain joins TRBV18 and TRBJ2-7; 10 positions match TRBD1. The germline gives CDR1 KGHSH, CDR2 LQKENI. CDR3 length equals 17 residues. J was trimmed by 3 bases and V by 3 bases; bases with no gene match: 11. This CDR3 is CASSPQTGTGVNYEQYF. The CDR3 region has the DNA TGTGCCAGCTCACCGCAAACCGGGACAGGGGTTAACTACGAGCAGTACTTC.

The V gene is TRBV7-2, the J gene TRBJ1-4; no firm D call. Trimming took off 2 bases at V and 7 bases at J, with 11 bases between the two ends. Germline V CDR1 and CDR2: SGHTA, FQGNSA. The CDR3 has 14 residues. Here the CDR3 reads CASSLRDSSEKLFF. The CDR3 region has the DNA TGTGCCAGCAGCTTACGGGATAGTTCTGAAAAACTGTTTTTT.